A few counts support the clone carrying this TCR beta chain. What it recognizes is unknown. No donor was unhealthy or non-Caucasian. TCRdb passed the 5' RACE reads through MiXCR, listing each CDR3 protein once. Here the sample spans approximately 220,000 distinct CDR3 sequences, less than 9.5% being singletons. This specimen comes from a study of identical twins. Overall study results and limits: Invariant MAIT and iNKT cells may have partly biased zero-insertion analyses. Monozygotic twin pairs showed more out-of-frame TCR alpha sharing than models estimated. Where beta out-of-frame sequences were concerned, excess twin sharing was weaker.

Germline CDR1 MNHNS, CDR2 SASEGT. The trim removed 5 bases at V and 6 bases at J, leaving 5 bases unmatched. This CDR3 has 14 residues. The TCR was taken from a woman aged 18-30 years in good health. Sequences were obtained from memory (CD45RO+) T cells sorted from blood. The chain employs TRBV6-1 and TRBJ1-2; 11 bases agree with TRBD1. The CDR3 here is CASSRDRGFNGYTF. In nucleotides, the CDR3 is TGTGCCAGCAGTAGGGACAGGGGGTTCAATGGCTACACCTTC.